The 26 T cell receptor beta chains reported below all come from one sample, sequenced in a study of blood T cells in healthy people across ages. The authors ran a second PCR of roughly 6 to 12 cycles using a sample-barcoded 5' primer and a J-beta primer mix. TCRdb ran MiXCR on the 5' RACE reads and lists one entry per CDR3 protein. This table holds about 640,000 distinct CDR3 sequences, about 30% found once. The sequencing sample was made of blood. The receptors were sampled from a woman of 80 years or more in good health.

This clonotype was counted a few times. This rearrangement joins TRBV4-3 to TRBJ1-1; perhaps TRBD1 as D (5 bases). In germline, CDR1 is LGHNA, CDR2 YSLEER. CDR3 length: 16 amino acids. The V end was cut by 3 bases, the J end by 5 bases, with 19 bases between. CDR3 residues: CASSHATGGAETEAFF. The DNA of the CDR3 is TGCGCCAGCAGCCATGCAACAGGCGGGGCGGAGACTGAAGCTTTCTTT.

In this sample, this clonotype turned up many times. The chain joins TRBV3-1 to TRBJ1-2, with a weak D call TRBD1 (6 bases). The CDR3 spans 15 residues. The germline V gene has CDR1 LGHDT and CDR2 YNNKEL (reference sequence). V lost 3 bases and J 8 bases, leaving 19 bases between the germline ends. The CDR3, as DNA: TGTGCCAGCAGCCAGAGGACAGCCCTGGATGGGGGCTACACCTTC. Translation gives CASSQRTALDGGYTF.

Ten or more counts support this clonotype. This chain joins TRBV2 and TRBJ1-5; D might be TRBD1 (5 bases). Germline V gene lookup returns CDR1 SNHLY and CDR2 FYNNEI. Trimming cost V 3 bases and J 5 bases, with 11 bases left between them. This CDR3 has 14 amino acids. CDR3 loop: CASSDREGDQPQHF. The CDR3 nucleotides read TGTGCCAGCAGTGACAGGGAAGGGGATCAGCCCCAGCATTTT.

The table lists this clonotype with many counts. This sequence joins TRBV20-1 and TRBJ1-2; 9 nucleotides line up with TRBD1. CDR3 length equals 15 residues. After removal of 3 bases from V and 3 bases from J, the junction contained 8 bases not matched to a gene. From germline, CDR1 is DFQATT and CDR2 SNEGSKA (reference sequence). The CDR3 DNA reads TGCAGTGCTAGCCCTCGGGACAGGGCTTACTATGGCTACACCTTC. Translating it yields CSASPRDRAYYGYTF.

This chain joins TRBV28 and TRBJ1-6, with D maybe TRBD1 (5 bases). Germline loops: CDR1 MDHEN, CDR2 SYDVKM. The ends were cut back, 1 base at V and 16 bases at J, with 14 bases in the middle. The CDR3 length is 13 residues. CDR3: CASSLSGDRLLHF. In DNA form, the CDR3 reads TGTGCCAGCAGTTTATCTGGGGACCGCCTTCTCCACTTT.

The chain joins TRBV20-1 to TRBJ2-5; TRBD2 is a possible D gene (6 bases). This CDR3 is built from 13 residues. Germline V gene lookup returns CDR1 DFQATT and CDR2 SNEGSKA (reference sequence). V lost 0 bases to trimming and J lost 13 bases, with 18 bases between them. CDR3 sequence reads: CSARDGGKGSLYF. In DNA form, the CDR3 reads TGCAGTGCTAGAGATGGAGGGAAGGGCTCGCTGTACTTC.

In this sample, this clonotype turned up many times. The chain carries TRBV4-1 and TRBJ2-5; 11 bases are a match to TRBD2. The germline V gene encodes CDR1 MGHRA and CDR2 YSYEKL. The V gene end was trimmed by 3 bases and the J gene end by 7 bases; junction bases not matched to a gene: 10. The CDR3 spans 16 residues. CDR3 DNA: TGCGCCAGCAGCCAGGAGACTAGCGGGGTGTTAGGGACCCAGTACTTC. This gives the protein CASSQETSGVLGTQYF.

This clonotype was detected many times. The chain uses TRBV20-1 and TRBJ1-5; 8 nucleotides align to TRBD1. The CDR3 covers 15 residues. The V segment lost 3 bases and the J segment 1 base; nucleotides outside the gene matches: 5. Per the germline V gene, CDR1 is DFQATT and CDR2 is SNEGSKA (reference sequence). DNA for the CDR3: TGCAGTGCTAGTCTCGGGACAGGAAGCAATCAGCCCCAGCATTTT. Translation gives CSASLGTGSNQPQHF.

V is TRBV20-1 and J is TRBJ2-5; D remains unclear. Per germline, CDR1 DFQATT and CDR2 SNEGSKA (reference sequence). This CDR3 contains 12 residues. Between the trimmed V and J ends, which lost 5 bases and 1 base, there was a span of 8 bases. The CDR3, as DNA: TGCAGTGCTGGAGCAGGCCAAGAGACCCAGTACTTC. Amino acid sequence: CSAGAGQETQYF.

This clonotype was detected many times. J is TRBJ2-1 and V is TRBV7-9; tentative D call: TRBD2 (6 bases). The CDR3 is 17 residues long. The V end was cut by 5 bases, the J end by 7 bases, with 24 bases between. From germline, CDR1 is SEHNR and CDR2 FQNEAQ (reference sequence). CDR3 amino acids: CASSQRRSRDSLNEQFF. In nucleotides, the CDR3 is TGTGCCAGCAGCCAAAGACGCTCCCGGGACTCCCTTAATGAGCAGTTCTTC.

This clonotype came up once. V is TRBV5-1 and J is TRBJ1-1; possible D gene TRBD1, 5 bases. The V end was cut by 4 bases, the J end by 4 bases, with 17 bases between. Germline assignment: CDR1 SGHRS and CDR2 YFSETQ. The CDR3 sequence is 15 residues long. CDR3: CASSGEGRSVTEAFF. The CDR3 DNA reads TGCGCCAGCAGCGGGGAGGGGCGCTCGGTCACTGAAGCTTTCTTT.

This clonotype was counted between two and nine times. V is TRBV15 and J is TRBJ2-1; 9 nucleotides align to TRBD1. This CDR3 comprises 15 residues. The germline V gene encodes CDR1 LNHNV and CDR2 YYDKDF (reference sequence). Losses at the gene ends were 1 base for V and 4 bases for J; bases not matched to a gene: 2. CDR3: CATSRGGQGYNEQFF. CDR3 DNA: TGTGCCACCAGCAGAGGGGGACAGGGTTACAATGAGCAGTTCTTC.

J is TRBJ1-1 and V is TRBV6-5, with D maybe TRBD1 (6 bases). V lost 2 bases and J lost 5, with 18 bases in between. The germline V gene has CDR1 MNHEY and CDR2 SVGAGI. CDR3 length: 16 amino acids. CDR3: CASSYGSGGRGTEAFF. The CDR3 DNA reads as TGTGCCAGCAGTTACGGTTCTGGGGGCCGGGGGACTGAAGCTTTCTTT.

V usage is TRBV5-1 and J usage is TRBJ2-3; D not resolved. The germline V gene has CDR1 SGHRS and CDR2 YFSETQ. This CDR3 has 16 amino acids. V was clipped by 3 bases and J by 0 bases, with 14 bases between them. The CDR3 region has the DNA TGCGCCAGCAGCTCCCGGACGCTAGGGAGCACAGATACGCAGTATTTT. It codes for CASSSRTLGSTDTQYF.

This clonotype was seen a few times. The V gene is TRBV7-9, the J gene TRBJ2-2, with D possibly matching TRBD1 (6 bases). V lost 2 bases, J lost 2 bases, and 12 bases lay in between. The germline V gene has CDR1 SEHNR and CDR2 FQNEAQ (reference sequence). The CDR3 is made up of 16 amino acids. CDR3 sequence: CASSLQRQVNTGELFF. The CDR3, as DNA: TGTGCCAGCAGCTTACAAAGACAGGTTAACACCGGGGAGCTGTTTTTT.

This chain uses TRBV5-1 with TRBJ2-1, with 7 positions matching TRBD1. V shed 0 bases, J shed 8 bases, and the junction held 17 bases outside the gene matches. Germline values: CDR1 SGHRS, CDR2 YFSETQ. The CDR3 loop spans 18 amino acids. CDR3: CASSLEGAKGNLWDEQFF. CDR3 in DNA: TGCGCCAGCAGCTTGGAGGGGGCCAAGGGTAACCTCTGGGATGAGCAGTTCTTC.

This clonotype showed up many times. The gene calls are TRBV4-2 and TRBJ1-2; the D is unclear. The CDR3 is made up of 15 amino acids. The V and J ends lost 0 bases and 1 base respectively, with 9 bases between them. The germline V gene encodes CDR1 LGHNA and CDR2 YNFKEQ. CDR3 sequence reads: CASSQEPRGNYGYTF. Written as DNA, the CDR3 is TGTGCCAGCAGCCAAGAACCTCGGGGTAACTATGGCTACACCTTC.

This clonotype was seen only once. This may arise from a read error, as a much more abundant clone is one base away. The chain has TRBV28 and TRBJ1-6; 10 bases are a match to TRBD1. The ends lost 8 bases at V and 0 bases at J; junction bases unmatched: 7. Germline-derived CDR1 and CDR2 are MDHEN and SYDVKM. The CDR3 is made up of 17 amino acids. CDR3 in amino acids: CASGSGQGGSYNSPLHF. The CDR3, as DNA: TGTGCCAGCGGCTCCGGACAGGGGGGCTCCTATAATTCACCCCTCCACTTT.

About this clonotype: This may come from a read error, since a much larger clone is one base off. V gene TRBV5-1 combines with J gene TRBJ2-7, with TRBD1 matching 8 bases. J gave up 6 bases and V 0 bases, and 8 bases lay outside the gene matches. The CDR3 is made up of 15 amino acids. Germline CDR1 reads SGHRS; CDR2 reads YFSETQ. For the CDR3, the DNA is TGCGCCAGCAGCTTGGACGGACAGGGTTGGTGCGAGCAGTACTTC. It translates to CASSLDGQGWCEQYF.

This clonotype was observed at least ten times. This sequence joins TRBV9 and TRBJ2-7; D gene ambiguous. Trimming removed 4 bases at V and 7 bases at J, with 18 bases between. CDR1 is SGDLS, CDR2 YYNGEE, per germline. The CDR3 contains 14 residues. This CDR3 reads CASSPQHGPGEQYF. In nucleotides, the CDR3 is TGTGCCAGCAGCCCCCAACACGGGCCCGGGGAGCAGTACTTC.

This chain uses TRBV5-1 with TRBJ1-4; D might be TRBD1 (6 bases). The germline CDR1 and CDR2 sequences are SGHRS and YFSETQ. V lost 2 bases, J lost 6 bases, and 11 bases lay in between. This CDR3 has 14 residues. In DNA form, the CDR3 reads TGCGCCAGCAGCTTCGGGGGCTTGGATGAAAAACTGTTTTTT. Protein product: CASSFGGLDEKLFF.

In its sample, this clonotype was seen a few times. The rearrangement links TRBV2 to TRBJ2-1; tentatively, D is TRBD1 (5 bases). The J call may be faulty, since TRBJ2-7 better matches the DNA end. CDR3 size: 15 residues. Germline assignment: CDR1 SNHLY and CDR2 FYNNEI. CDR3 amino acids: CASSEEDNTYNEQYF. CDR3 bases: TGTGCCAGCAGTGAAGAGGACAACACCTACAATGAGCAGTACTTC.

With respect to this clonotype: This may arise from a read error, as a much more abundant clone is one base away. The V call is TRBV14, the J call TRBJ2-5; possibly TRBD1 for D (6 bases). CDR3 length equals 13 residues. The germline V and J ends were trimmed by 4 bases and 4 bases, with 10 bases remaining between them. In germline, CDR1 is SGHDN, CDR2 FVKESK. CDR3 loop: CASSRVRGETQYF. The CDR3 bases are TGTGCCAGCAGCCGAGTCAGGGGAGAGACCCAGTACTTC.

This clonotype has more than one count but fewer than ten. V is TRBV7-2 and J is TRBJ2-2; D call uncertain. Looked up from germline, CDR1 is SGHTA and CDR2 is FQGNSA. This CDR3 is built from 15 residues. V dropped 2 bases and J dropped 0 bases, with 7 bases sitting between them. The CDR3, as DNA: TGTGCCAGCAGCTTAACCACCTCGAACACCGGGGAGCTGTTTTTT. Its protein is CASSLTTSNTGELFF.

The CDR3 reads CASSEGQGFDKNIQYF. CDR3 bases: TGTGCCAGCAGCGAGGGACAGGGGTTTGACAAAAACATTCAGTACTTC. J is TRBJ2-7 and V is TRBV9; 10 nucleotides align to TRBD1. The last part of the DNA fits TRBJ2-4 better; the J call may be wrong. Germline CDR1 reads SGDLS; CDR2 reads YYNGEE. The CDR3 covers 16 residues.

This clonotype was seen more than once but under ten times. This may be a read error, as it is one base from a much larger clone. The chain recombines TRBV20-1 with TRBJ2-1, with TRBD2 identical over 14 bases. Trimming removed 4 bases from V and 7 bases from J; junction bases left unmatched: 9. This CDR3 region has 16 residues. CDR1 is DFQATT and CDR2 is SNEGSKA in the germline V gene (reference sequence). CDR3 in amino acids: CSAIRTSGGFPNEQFF. CDR3 bases: TGCAGTGCTATCAGGACTAGCGGGGGGTTCCCAAATGAGCAGTTCTTC.